The clone carrying this T cell receptor beta chain was seen more than once but under ten times. Antigen: not known. Assay: immunoSEQ multiplex PCR; the TCRdb copy retains only in-frame clones and omits some. The sample holds around 10,000 clones, approximately 60% seen once. The data are from a study of tumor-infiltrating lymphocytes in localized non-small cell lung cancer. Findings and caveats of the study: Tumors had more T cell infiltration than uninvolved lung, per TCRbeta sequencing and CD3 counts. TCR sequencing covered a subset of patients with enough tissue. Immunotypes IM1 and IM2 had similar TCR-derived T-cell fractions.

Trimming shortened V by 2 bases and J by 4 bases, and 14 bases separated the two germline ends. There are 15 residues in the CDR3. CDR1 is SGHAT and CDR2 is FQNNGV in the germline V gene. The source material was uninvolved lung tissue not adjacent to the tumor. The TCR originated in a human donor with non-small cell lung cancer. This chain uses TRBV11-2 with TRBJ1-2, with TRBD1 as a possible D gene (6 bases). DNA of the CDR3: TGTGCCAGCAGCTTAAACAGGGTCAGTGGCTATGGCTACACCTTC. Its translation is CASSLNRVSGYGYTF.